This T cell receptor (beta chain) is drawn from a study of blood T cell repertoires in COVID-19. Clones were sequenced by immunoSEQ multiplex PCR, and TCRdb holds only the in-frame ones, with some missing. The profile covers around 56,000 clones, with 75% to 95% appearing a single time and about 15% taken by the ten largest. The germline V gene has CDR1 SGHRS and CDR2 YFSETQ. The V gene end was trimmed by 8 bases and the J gene end by 1 base; junction bases not matched to a gene: 11. The CDR3 runs 16 residues. The TCR comes from an elderly man with acute or convalescent COVID-19. Sample: peripheral blood. The chain is built from TRBV5-1 and TRBJ1-5, with 8 bases lining up with TRBD1. The CDR3 is CARPDRDKASNQPQHF. The CDR3 region has the DNA TGCGCCAGACCGGACAGGGACAAAGCCAGCAATCAGCCCCAGCATTTT.